This TCR beta chain was sequenced in a study of T cells after yellow fever vaccination. This clonotype came up many times. Its matching antigen is unknown. One entry per CDR3 protein, called by TCRdb with MiXCR from the 5' RACE reads. The data hold 170,000 or so distinct CDR3 sequences, with 5.5% to 8% observed a single time. General study points: Of the clonotypes, a small share occurred in both CD4 and CD8 compartments. The bulk population could contribute abundant contaminating clonotypes to FACS-sorted repertoires.

Trimming shortened V by 6 bases and J by 1 base, and 10 bases separated the two germline ends. This CDR3 region has 13 residues. Germline V gene lookup returns CDR1 SGHRS and CDR2 YFSETQ. The receptor was isolated from a man between 18 and 29 years old who received the YFV17D yellow fever vaccine. The chain recombines TRBV5-1 with TRBJ2-5; perhaps TRBD1 as D (6 bases). The input for sequencing was CD4+ T cells sorted from PBMCs, taken on the day of the first yellow fever vaccination. The CDR3: CASNGQIQETQYF. CDR3 bases: TGCGCCAGCAATGGACAGATCCAAGAGACCCAGTACTTC.